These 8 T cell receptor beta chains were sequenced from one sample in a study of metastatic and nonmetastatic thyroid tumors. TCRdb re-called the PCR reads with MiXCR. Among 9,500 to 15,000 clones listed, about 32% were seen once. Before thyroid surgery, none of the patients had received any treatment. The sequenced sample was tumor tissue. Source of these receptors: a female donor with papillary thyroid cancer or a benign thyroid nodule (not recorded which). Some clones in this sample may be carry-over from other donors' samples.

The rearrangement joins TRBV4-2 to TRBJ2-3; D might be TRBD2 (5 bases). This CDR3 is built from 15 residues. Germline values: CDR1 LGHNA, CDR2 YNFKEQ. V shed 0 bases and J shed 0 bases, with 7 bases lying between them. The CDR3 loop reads CASSQDTGSTDTQYF. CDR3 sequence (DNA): TGTGCCAGCAGCCAAGATACGGGGAGCACAGATACGCAGTATTTT.

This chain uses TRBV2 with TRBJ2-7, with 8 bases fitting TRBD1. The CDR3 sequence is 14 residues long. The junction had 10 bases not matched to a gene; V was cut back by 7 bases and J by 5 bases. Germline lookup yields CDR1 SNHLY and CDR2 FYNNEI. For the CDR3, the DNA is TGTGCCAGCACCCTGGACAGGGATGACCACGAGCAGTACTTC. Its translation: CASTLDRDDHEQYF.

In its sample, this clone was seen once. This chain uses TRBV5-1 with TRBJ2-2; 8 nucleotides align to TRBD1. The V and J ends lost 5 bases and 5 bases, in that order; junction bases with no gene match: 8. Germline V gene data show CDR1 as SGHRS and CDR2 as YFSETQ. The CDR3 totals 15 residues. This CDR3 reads CASRFGQGMTGELFF. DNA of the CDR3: TGCGCCAGCAGATTTGGACAGGGTATGACCGGGGAGCTGTTTTTT. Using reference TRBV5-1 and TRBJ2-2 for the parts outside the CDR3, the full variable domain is KAGVTQTPRYLIKTRGQQVTLSCSPISGHRSVSWYQQTPGQGLQFLFEYFSETQRNKGNFPGRFSGRQFSNSRSEMNVSTLELGDSALYLCASRFGQGMTGELFFGEGSRLTVL.

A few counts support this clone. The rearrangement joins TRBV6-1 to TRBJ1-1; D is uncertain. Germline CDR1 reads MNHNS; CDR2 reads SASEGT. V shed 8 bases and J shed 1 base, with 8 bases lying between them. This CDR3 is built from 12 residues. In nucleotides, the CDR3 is TGTGCCAGCTTTAGAGGGAACACTGAAGCTTTCTTT. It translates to CASFRGNTEAFF.

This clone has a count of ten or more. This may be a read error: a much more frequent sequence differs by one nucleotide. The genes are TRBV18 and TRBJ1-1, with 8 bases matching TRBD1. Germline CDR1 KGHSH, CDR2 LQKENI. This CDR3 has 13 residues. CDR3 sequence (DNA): TGTGTCAGCTCACAACTCGACAGGGGCGAAGCTTTCTTT. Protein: CVSSQLDRGEAFF.

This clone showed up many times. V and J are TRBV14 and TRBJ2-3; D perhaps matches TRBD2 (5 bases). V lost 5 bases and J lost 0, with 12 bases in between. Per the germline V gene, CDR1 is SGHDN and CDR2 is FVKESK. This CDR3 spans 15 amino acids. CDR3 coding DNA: TGTGCCAGCAGCTTGACTACCACTAGCACAGATACGCAGTATTTT. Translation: CASSLTTTSTDTQYF.

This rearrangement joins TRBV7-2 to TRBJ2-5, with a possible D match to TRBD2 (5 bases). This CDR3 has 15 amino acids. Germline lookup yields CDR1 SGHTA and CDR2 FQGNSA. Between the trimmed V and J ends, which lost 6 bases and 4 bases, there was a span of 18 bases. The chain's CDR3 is CASRPGGRTVETQYF. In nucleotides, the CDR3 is TGTGCCAGCAGACCCGGCGGGCGGACGGTAGAGACCCAGTACTTC. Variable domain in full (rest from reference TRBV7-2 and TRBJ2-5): GAGVSQSPSNKVTEKGKDVELRCDPISGHTALYWYRQSLGQGLEFLIYFQGNSAPDKSGLPSDRFSAERTGGSVSTLTIQRTQQEDSAVYLCASRPGGRTVETQYFGPGTRLLVL.

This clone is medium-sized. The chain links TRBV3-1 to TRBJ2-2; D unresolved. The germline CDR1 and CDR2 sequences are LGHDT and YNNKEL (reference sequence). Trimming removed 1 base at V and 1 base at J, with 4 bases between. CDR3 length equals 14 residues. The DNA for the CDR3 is TGTGCCAGCAGCCAAGTAAAGAACACCGGGGAGCTGTTTTTT. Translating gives CASSQVKNTGELFF.